The 30 T cell receptor beta chains given below trace back to one sample, sequenced in a study of T cells in Graves' hyperthyroidism and ophthalmopathy. There were TCR beta CDR3 regions amplified from RNA transcripts. First-round RT-PCR targeting the TCR CDR3 was performed with the HTBI primer set. MiXCR was run by TCRdb on the multiplex PCR reads, yielding one entry per CDR3 protein. Counted here are 550,000 to 700,000 distinct CDR3 sequences, roughly 46% occurring once; the ten biggest clones make up around 17%. Sequenced material: peripheral blood or thyroid tissue (not recorded which). These receptors were taken from an adult woman with Graves' disease, either hyperthyroidism or ophthalmopathy (not recorded which).

This sequence joins TRBV6-1 and TRBJ1-2; TRBD1 might be the D (6 bases). V lost 5 bases and J 4 bases, leaving 11 bases between the germline ends. CDR1 is MNHNS, CDR2 SASEGT, per germline. CDR3 length: 13 residues. CDR3 sequence (DNA): TGTGCCAGCAGTAGAGACAGGATCTATGGCTACACCTTC. Protein: CASSRDRIYGYTF.

In this sample, this clonotype turned up many times. The genes are TRBV15 and TRBJ2-5; D is perhaps TRBD1 (6 bases). Germline loops: CDR1 LNHNV, CDR2 YYDKDF (reference sequence). CDR3 length: 15 amino acids. Trimming stripped 1 base from V and 2 bases from J, with 11 bases between. The CDR3 bases are TGTGCCACCAGCAGAGGCACAACAGGGCAAGAGACCCAGTACTTC. Protein product: CATSRGTTGQETQYF.

The J gene is TRBJ1-1, the V gene TRBV29-1, with 8 bases fitting TRBD1. The ends lost 6 bases at V and 0 bases at J; junction bases unmatched: 9. This CDR3 has 15 residues. Germline V gene data show CDR1 as SQVTM and CDR2 as ANQGSEA. The CDR3 sequence is CSVGQGWGMNTEAFF. The CDR3 DNA reads as TGCAGCGTAGGACAGGGCTGGGGGATGAACACTGAAGCTTTCTTT.

This clonotype was counted ten times or more. The gene calls are TRBV13 and TRBJ1-2; D unclear. CDR3 length: 13 amino acids. Germline V gives CDR1 PRHDT, CDR2 FYEKMQ (reference sequence). Trimming removed 4 bases from V and 6 bases from J, with 12 bases in between. The CDR3 DNA reads as TGTGCCAGCAGCTCAGACGGGAACGATGGCTACACCTTC. It encodes CASSSDGNDGYTF.

This clonotype has a count of ten or more. J is TRBJ1-1 and V is TRBV20-1; D not resolved. V was cut by 4 bases and J by 5 bases, with 20 bases left in between. The CDR3 consists of 15 residues. From germline, CDR1 is DFQATT and CDR2 SNEGSKA (reference sequence). The CDR3 protein is CSANPNEGSRTEAFF. The CDR3 DNA reads TGCAGTGCTAACCCGAATGAGGGAAGTAGGACTGAAGCTTTCTTT.

This rearrangement joins TRBV5-1 to TRBJ1-1, with D maybe TRBD1 (6 bases). V lost 5 bases and J 3 bases, leaving 14 bases between the germline ends. Looked up from germline, CDR1 is SGHRS and CDR2 is YFSETQ. The CDR3 has 14 residues. CDR3 DNA: TGCGCCAGCAGGCCGGGAGGGGGGTACACTGAAGCTTTCTTT. Its translation is CASRPGGGYTEAFF.

The V gene is TRBV2, the J gene TRBJ2-7; D possibly corresponds to TRBD1 (6 bases). Trimming pared 6 bases from V and 5 bases from J, leaving 17 bases between. This CDR3 region has 14 residues. Germline lookup yields CDR1 SNHLY and CDR2 FYNNEI. The DNA of the CDR3 is TGTGCCAGCAGCCAAAGCCCAGGGGTCAACGAGCAGTACTTC. It is translated as CASSQSPGVNEQYF.

In its sample, this clonotype was seen many times. The J gene is TRBJ1-2, the V gene TRBV2; 9 nucleotides align to TRBD1. This CDR3 is 15 amino acids long. Germline loops: CDR1 SNHLY, CDR2 FYNNEI. Losses at the gene ends were 5 bases for V and 8 bases for J; bases not matched to a gene: 12. CDR3 sequence: CASSPTGGKEGGYTF. Written as DNA, the CDR3 is TGTGCCAGCAGTCCCACAGGGGGCAAGGAAGGGGGCTACACCTTC.

The table lists this clonotype with a few counts. The gene calls are TRBV29-1 and TRBJ1-2; no firm D call. V was pared by 6 bases and J by 3 bases, with 20 bases between. Germline values: CDR1 SQVTM, CDR2 ANQGSEA. This CDR3 has 15 residues. CDR3 sequence: CSVDYFGVLHYGYTF. The CDR3 DNA is TGCAGCGTAGATTATTTTGGTGTTCTTCACTATGGCTACACCTTC.

The V and J genes are TRBV5-1 and TRBJ2-3, with TRBD2 as a possible D gene (6 bases). The V and J ends lost 0 bases and 4 bases respectively, with 12 bases between them. The CDR3 contains 15 residues. The germline V gene has CDR1 SGHRS and CDR2 YFSETQ. The CDR3 DNA reads as TGCGCCAGCAGCTTGGTCGGGAGTAACGCAGATACGCAGTATTTT. Protein: CASSLVGSNADTQYF.

This clonotype was found many times. This chain connects TRBV10-1 to TRBJ2-5, with 7 bases that match TRBD2. Trimming removed 7 bases from V and 4 bases from J; junction bases left unmatched: 15. CDR3 size: 16 residues. Looked up from germline, CDR1 is WNHNN and CDR2 is SYGVQD (reference sequence). CDR3 coding DNA: TGCGCCAGCACTAGCGGAGGACGACCCATGCGAGAGACCCAGTACTTC. It codes for CASTSGGRPMRETQYF.

In its sample, this clonotype was seen many times. The genes are TRBV11-2 and TRBJ2-7; D not certain. Trimming removed 6 bases at V and 3 bases at J, with 12 bases between. The CDR3 is made up of 13 amino acids. CDR1 and CDR2 from the germline V gene are SGHAT and FQNNGV. For the CDR3, the DNA is TGTGCCAGCAGAACACCGGGCCGCTACGAGCAGTACTTC. This encodes CASRTPGRYEQYF.

V and J are TRBV11-2 and TRBJ2-2; unclear D gene. Per the germline V gene, CDR1 is SGHAT and CDR2 is FQNNGV. The V end was cut by 1 base, the J end by 7 bases, with 16 bases between. The CDR3 is 16 residues long. CDR3 nucleotides: TGTGCCAGCAGCTTAGGGAGTTCTCGGAGAAACGGGGAGCTGTTTTTT. It encodes CASSLGSSRRNGELFF.

The chain joins TRBV25-1 to TRBJ1-5, with D hard to call. Germline assignment: CDR1 MGHDK and CDR2 SYGVNS. This CDR3 spans 14 amino acids. The V end lost 4 bases, the J end lost 0 bases, and 7 bases lay between the germline ends. CDR3 amino acids: CASSGQSSNQPQHF. In nucleotides, the CDR3 is TGTGCCAGCAGTGGGCAGAGTAGCAATCAGCCCCAGCATTTT. The full variable domain, in which reference TRBV25-1 and TRBJ1-5 provide the parts outside the CDR3, is EADIYQTPRYLVIGTGKKITLECSQTMGHDKMYWYQQDPGMELHLIHYSYGVNSTEKGDLSSESTVSRIRTEHFPLTLESARPSHTSQYLCASSGQSSNQPQHFGDGTRLSIL.

Notes on this clonotype: It may be a read error: a sequence one base away is much more abundant. CDR3 loop: CASSFFSVMSSYEQHF. The CDR3 DNA reads as TGTGCCAGCAGCTTTTTCTCCGTCATGAGCTCCTACGAGCAGCACTTC. The chain recombines TRBV7-8 with TRBJ2-7, with D unclear. Germline CDR1 is SGHVS and CDR2 is FQNEAQ. The CDR3 totals 16 residues.

This clonotype has at least ten counts. The chain combines TRBV4-2 with TRBJ2-7; TRBD1 agrees at 9 bases. Germline-derived CDR1 and CDR2 are LGHNA and YNFKEQ. V shed 1 base, J shed 3 bases, and the junction held 10 bases outside the gene matches. The CDR3 consists of 17 residues. Here the CDR3 DNA reads TGTGCCAGCAGCCAAGTTATTGTAGGGGACAGGGTCTACGAGCAGTACTTC. This codes for CASSQVIVGDRVYEQYF.

Many counts were recorded for this clonotype. The chain uses TRBV10-3 and TRBJ1-2, with a tentative D call TRBD1 (5 bases). Trimming shortened V by 8 bases and J by 5 bases, and 18 bases separated the two germline ends. CDR3 size: 14 residues. Germline V gives CDR1 ENHRY, CDR2 SYGVKD. CDR3 amino acids: CAIGGDGWGYGYTF. DNA for the CDR3: TGTGCCATCGGGGGGGACGGTTGGGGATATGGCTACACCTTC.

This clonotype showed up just a few times. The chain combines TRBV15 with TRBJ2-5, with 7 bases lining up with TRBD1. V shed 5 bases, J shed 5 bases, and the junction held 14 bases outside the gene matches. CDR1 is LNHNV and CDR2 is YYDKDF in the germline V gene (reference sequence). There are 16 residues in the CDR3. In nucleotides, the CDR3 is TGTGCCACCAGCCTCAGACAGGGTCCGAAGAAGGAGACCCAGTACTTC. It specifies CATSLRQGPKKETQYF.

This clonotype was observed a handful of times. The rearrangement links TRBV20-1 to TRBJ2-5; no reliable D call. V dropped 1 base and J dropped 0 bases, with 6 bases sitting between them. Germline V CDR1 and CDR2: DFQATT, SNEGSKA (reference sequence). CDR3 length: 13 residues. The CDR3 reads CSARGPYQETQYF. In DNA form, the CDR3 reads TGCAGTGCTAGAGGACCATACCAAGAGACCCAGTACTTC.

A note on this clonotype: At one of its ends the junction is not consistent with the germline gene, which may arise from a read error. The rearrangement uses TRBV29-1 and TRBJ1-1, with 8 bases aligning to TRBD1. The CDR3 loop spans 12 amino acids. Germline V gives CDR1 SQVTM, CDR2 ANQGSEA. CDR3 coding DNA: TGCAGCGTAGGGACAGGCCCCACTGAGGCTTTCTTT. Translated: CSVGTGPTEAFF.

This clonotype was recorded a few times. The V gene is TRBV10-3, the J gene TRBJ2-5; TRBD1 matches 8 bases. CDR3 length: 16 residues. Losses at the gene ends were 3 bases for V and 4 bases for J; bases not matched to a gene: 10. The germline V gene has CDR1 ENHRY and CDR2 SYGVKD. DNA of the CDR3: TGTGCCATCAGTGATGGCGGGACAGGAGCTTCAGAGACCCAGTACTTC. Protein product: CAISDGGTGASETQYF.

This clonotype was seen at least ten times. The rearrangement links TRBV5-1 to TRBJ2-7, with D perhaps TRBD2 (5 bases). Trimming shortened V by 7 bases and J by 3 bases, and 14 bases separated the two germline ends. CDR3 length: 13 residues. Germline lookup yields CDR1 SGHRS and CDR2 YFSETQ. In DNA form, the CDR3 reads TGCGCCAGCTGGGGAGCGGAGGACTACGAGCAGTACTTC. Protein sequence: CASWGAEDYEQYF.

The rearrangement joins TRBV12-3 or TRBV12-4 to TRBJ2-5; TRBD1 matches at 9 bases. J lost 4 bases, V lost 6 bases, and 12 bases had no gene match. This CDR3 spans 16 amino acids. Here the CDR3 reads CASSFRDRDRGETQYF. The CDR3 DNA reads TGTGCCAGCAGCTTCAGGGACAGGGATCGGGGAGAGACCCAGTACTTC.

On this clonotype: A much bigger clone sits one base away, suggesting this may be a read error. This chain links TRBV9 with TRBJ1-2, with D tentatively TRBD1 (5 bases). Trimming left V 0 bases short and J 7 bases short, with 19 bases between. The CDR3 has 16 residues. Germline assignment: CDR1 SGDLS and CDR2 YYNGEE. CDR3 sequence: CASSVGGGVPRRGYTF. CDR3 nucleotide sequence: TGTGCCAGCAGCGTAGGGGGGGGGGTGCCCCGTCGTGGCTACACCTTC.

The chain links TRBV10-3 to TRBJ1-5; D remains unclear. The CDR3 runs 13 residues. Germline V gives CDR1 ENHRY, CDR2 SYGVKD. Deletions cut 6 bases from V and 11 bases from J, with 17 bases between. The CDR3 spells CAIRGDRGETQHF. CDR3 DNA: TGTGCCATCAGGGGCGACCGCGGAGAGACCCAGCATTTT.

This clonotype was observed at least ten times. The V call is TRBV6-5, the J call TRBJ2-7, with TRBD1 matching over 8 bases. CDR1 and CDR2 (germline): MNHEY, SVGAGI. V was pared by 2 bases and J by 0 bases, with 0 bases of the junction left unmatched. CDR3 length equals 14 residues. In DNA, the CDR3 is TGTGCCAGCAGTTACGGACAGGGCTCCTACGAGCAGTACTTC. Protein sequence: CASSYGQGSYEQYF.

The rearrangement uses TRBV20-1 and TRBJ2-5, with 8 nucleotides matching TRBD2. The J segment lost 2 bases and the V segment lost 2 bases, leaving 10 bases of the junction unmatched. Germline V gene sequence: CDR1 DFQATT, CDR2 SNEGSKA (reference sequence). The CDR3 has 16 residues. Here the CDR3 DNA reads TGCAGTGCTAGACCCTACAATAGCGGGACTCAAGAGACCCAGTACTTC. The encoded protein is CSARPYNSGTQETQYF.

The rearrangement uses TRBV7-9 and TRBJ1-2, with a possible D match to TRBD1 (5 bases). CDR3 size: 12 residues. With 4 bases removed from V and 8 bases from J, the gap between germline ends came to 11 bases. In germline, CDR1 is SEHNR, CDR2 FQNEAQ (reference sequence). The CDR3 loop is CASSSQVGGYTF. CDR3 coding DNA: TGTGCCAGCAGCTCACAGGTGGGAGGCTACACCTTC.

About this clonotype: The junction shows a germline mismatch at one end, possibly a read error. This sequence joins TRBV11-2 and TRBJ2-5, with TRBD2 matching over 9 bases. Germline V lookup: CDR1 SGHAT, CDR2 FQNNGV. The CDR3 is 14 residues long. The CDR3 is CASSSLRSGRSQYF. The CDR3 DNA is TGTGCCAGCAGCTCCCTTAGGAGCGGGAGGTCCCAATACTTC.

The chain carries TRBV20-1 and TRBJ2-7; TRBD2 matches 8 bases. The V gene's germline CDR1 is DFQATT and CDR2 SNEGSKA (reference sequence). With V trimmed by 2 bases and J by 2 bases, 17 bases remained unmatched. This CDR3 contains 18 residues. DNA of the CDR3: TGCAGTGCTAGAAGAGGGGGGGTATCAAGCGGGGGAACCTACGAGCAGTACTTC. As protein: CSARRGGVSSGGTYEQYF.